A single sample is the source of the 32 T cell receptor beta chains below, sequenced in a study of cytomegalovirus exposure and HLA in healthy donors. 60 Vbeta and 13 Jbeta primers were used in PCR. Libraries were prepared by immunoSEQ multiplex PCR; TCRdb keeps only in-frame clonotypes and omits some of them. Of 110,000 or so clones listed, almost 75% were seen once; the top ten hold approximately 8.4%. Sample: PBMCs. Receptors originate from a man aged 35 to 55 in good health and CMV-seronegative.

Note on this clone: This specimen includes other DNA sequences encoding the same CDR3. DNA of the CDR3: TGTGCCAGCAGCTCTGGTACAAGTAAGATTAACACTGAAGCTTTCTTT. Its translation: CASSSGTSKINTEAFF. The gene calls are TRBV5-4 and TRBJ1-1; no firm D call. Germline V gives CDR1 SGHNT, CDR2 YYREEE (reference sequence). The V end lost 3 bases, the J end lost 2 bases, and 17 bases lay between the germline ends. The CDR3 consists of 16 residues.

The rearrangement links TRBV5-1 to TRBJ2-5, with TRBD2 matching 9 bases. Germline V gene sequence: CDR1 SGHRS, CDR2 YFSETQ. V lost 4 bases to trimming and J lost 5 bases; unmatched junction nucleotides: 15. The CDR3 contains 17 residues. The CDR3 protein is CASSLASISGGIETQYF. The CDR3 DNA follows: TGCGCCAGCAGCCTAGCAAGTATTAGCGGGGGAATTGAGACCCAGTACTTC.

The rearrangement uses TRBV11-3 and TRBJ1-3; D is perhaps TRBD1 (5 bases). Germline CDR1 is SGHNT and CDR2 is YENEEA. V shed 2 bases and J shed 1 base, with 12 bases lying between them. This CDR3 spans 16 amino acids. The CDR3 loop is CASSLLGRESGNTIYF. In nucleotides, the CDR3 is TGTGCCAGCAGCTTATTGGGCAGGGAATCTGGAAACACCATATATTTT.

This chain joins TRBV19 and TRBJ2-7, with D possibly matching TRBD1 (6 bases). CDR3 length equals 11 residues. Germline V gene lookup returns CDR1 LNHDA and CDR2 SQIVND (reference sequence). The ends were cut back, 4 bases at V and 7 bases at J, with 8 bases in the middle. For the CDR3, the DNA is TGTGCCAGTAGTAGTGGGACAGAGCAGTACTTC. It encodes CASSSGTEQYF. Full variable domain (rest looked up from reference TRBV19 and TRBJ2-7): DGGITQSPKYLFRKEGQNVTLSCEQNLNHDAMYWYRQDPGQGLRLIYYSQIVNDFQKGDIAEGYSVSREKKESFPLTVTSAQKNPTAFYLCASSSGTEQYFGPGTRLTVT.

The chain combines TRBV5-1 with TRBJ2-3; 8 nucleotides align to TRBD2. The J segment lost 5 bases and the V segment lost 0 bases, leaving 8 bases of the junction unmatched. CDR3 size: 16 residues. Looked up from germline, CDR1 is SGHRS and CDR2 is YFSETQ. DNA for the CDR3: TGCGCCAGCAGCTTGGGGGGCGGGGGGATTGGAGATACGCAGTATTTT. It yields the protein CASSLGGGGIGDTQYF. Looking up the rest from reference TRBV5-1 and TRBJ2-3 gives the full variable domain: KAGVTQTPRYLIKTRGQQVTLSCSPISGHRSVSWYQQTPGQGLQFLFEYFSETQRNKGNFPGRFSGRQFSNSRSEMNVSTLELGDSALYLCASSLGGGGIGDTQYFGPGTRLTVL.

This clone has only a few counts. This chain links TRBV18 with TRBJ2-7, with D possibly being TRBD1 (5 bases). Germline V gene sequence: CDR1 KGHSH, CDR2 LQKENI. The CDR3 has 12 residues. The ends were cut back, 5 bases at V and 5 bases at J, with 10 bases in the middle. CDR3 in amino acids: CASSYDSNEQYF. CDR3 nucleotide sequence: TGTGCCAGCTCATACGACAGTAACGAGCAGTACTTC.

The chain joins TRBV4-1 to TRBJ2-3, with 11 nucleotides matching TRBD2. The CDR3 loop spans 15 amino acids. V lost 2 bases, J lost 4 bases, and 2 bases stayed unmatched. CDR1 is MGHRA, CDR2 YSYEKL, per germline. This CDR3 reads CASSQPLAGADTQYF. The CDR3 DNA reads as TGCGCCAGCAGCCAACCACTAGCGGGGGCAGATACGCAGTATTTT.

J is TRBJ2-7 and V is TRBV19; 10 bases are shared with TRBD1. Trimming took 8 bases from V and 7 from J; bases not matched to a gene: 8. Germline values: CDR1 LNHDA, CDR2 SQIVND (reference sequence). The CDR3 contains 13 residues. CDR3 sequence (DNA): TGTGCCAGTGGGACAGGGGTACGTAGGGAGCAGTACTTC. Protein: CASGTGVRREQYF.

The chain has TRBV30 and TRBJ1-2; D is possibly TRBD1 (6 bases). V gave up 0 bases and J gave up 3 bases, with 14 bases separating them. Per the germline V gene, CDR1 is GTSNPN and CDR2 is SVGIG (reference sequence). This CDR3 is built from 15 residues. The CDR3 sequence: CAWSVRGGRHYGYTF. The DNA of the CDR3 is TGTGCCTGGAGTGTTAGGGGGGGGCGGCACTATGGCTACACCTTC.

A single count supports this clone. The chain employs TRBV27 and TRBJ2-5, with a weak D call TRBD2 (7 bases). The CDR3 covers 15 residues. CDR1 MNHEY and CDR2 SMNVEV come from the germline V gene (reference sequence). V lost 1 base to trimming and J lost 5 bases, with 14 bases between them. CDR3 in DNA: TGTGCCAGCAGTTTATGGGGGGGCGCGGGGGAGACCCAGTACTTC. This translates into CASSLWGGAGETQYF.

The chain is built from TRBV7-6 and TRBJ2-3; 8 bases fit TRBD2. The CDR3 totals 15 residues. Germline assignment: CDR1 SGHVS and CDR2 FNYEAQ. Trimming removed 4 bases from V and 1 base from J; junction bases left unmatched: 4. CDR3: CASSSLAGRTDTQYF. CDR3 nucleotide sequence: TGTGCCAGCAGCTCGTTAGCGGGGCGCACAGATACGCAGTATTTT.

This chain links TRBV7-2 with TRBJ2-7; TRBD2 is a possible D gene (6 bases). From germline, CDR1 is SGHTA and CDR2 FQGNSA. Trimming stripped 1 base from V and 0 bases from J, with 13 bases between. This CDR3 region has 16 residues. Written as DNA, the CDR3 is TGTGCCAGCAGCTTAGGGCGGGACTTGGGCTCCTACGAGCAGTACTTC. Its translation is CASSLGRDLGSYEQYF.

This rearrangement joins TRBV7-6 to TRBJ2-7; maybe TRBD1 (6 bases). There are 12 residues in the CDR3. Germline CDR1 SGHVS, CDR2 FNYEAQ. Deletions cut 2 bases from V and 8 bases from J, with 10 bases between. The DNA of the CDR3 is TGTGCCAGCAGCTTAACACAGGGAAAGCAGTACTTC. As protein: CASSLTQGKQYF.

CDR3 loop: CASSPVPGGGGYTF. In nucleotides, the CDR3 is TGTGCCAGCTCACCGGTTCCAGGGGGTGGTGGCTACACCTTC. This chain joins TRBV18 and TRBJ1-2, with 7 bases identical to TRBD1. The CDR3 contains 14 residues. V was pared by 3 bases and J by 7 bases, with 8 bases of the junction left unmatched. Per germline, CDR1 KGHSH and CDR2 LQKENI.

V is TRBV5-1 and J is TRBJ2-7, with 7 positions matching TRBD1. Germline CDR1 reads SGHRS; CDR2 reads YFSETQ. V shed 4 bases and J 2 bases; nucleotides not matched to a gene: 6. The CDR3 extends over 14 amino acids. The CDR3 region has the DNA TGCGCCAGCAGCACCGGGACAGCCCCCTACGAGCAGTACTTC. It is translated as CASSTGTAPYEQYF.

The table lists this clone with a few counts. This CDR3 reads CASSLGLADTDTQYF. CDR3 bases: TGTGCCAGCAGCTTAGGACTAGCGGACACAGATACGCAGTATTTT. The chain uses TRBV11-3 and TRBJ2-3; TRBD2 aligns across 9 bases. CDR1 and CDR2 from the germline V gene are SGHNT and YENEEA. The CDR3 is made up of 15 amino acids. V gave up 1 base and J gave up 2 bases; unmatched junction bases: 1.

This clone was detected only once. The chain combines TRBV14 with TRBJ1-1; perhaps TRBD1 as D (6 bases). Trimming removed 1 base from V and 11 bases from J, with 11 bases in between. The V gene's germline CDR1 is SGHDN and CDR2 FVKESK. There are 12 residues in the CDR3. The CDR3 bases are TGTGCCAGCAGCCAAGCAACCACAGGGGCTTTCTTT. Translation: CASSQATTGAFF.

This sequence joins TRBV7-9 and TRBJ2-5; a possible D gene is TRBD2 (5 bases). This CDR3 contains 10 residues. Germline V gene sequence: CDR1 SEHNR, CDR2 FQNEAQ (reference sequence). V was shortened by 5 bases and J by 10 bases, with 8 bases between the two germline ends. The CDR3 is CASSGRDQYF. As DNA, the CDR3 is TGTGCCAGCAGCGGCCGGGACCAGTACTTC. Full variable domain (rest looked up from reference TRBV7-9 and TRBJ2-5): DTGVSQNPRHKITKRGQNVTFRCDPISEHNRLYWYRQTLGQGPEFLTYFQNEAQLEKSRLLSDRFSAERPKGSFSTLEIQRTEQGDSAMYLCASSGRDQYFGPGTRLLVL.

The V and J genes are TRBV25-1 and TRBJ1-2, with 7 nucleotides matching TRBD1. Germline values: CDR1 MGHDK, CDR2 SYGVNS. CDR3 length: 15 amino acids. J was trimmed by 0 bases and V by 3 bases; bases with no gene match: 4. This CDR3 is CASSDLQGANYGYTF. The CDR3 nucleotides are TGTGCCAGCAGTGACCTCCAGGGGGCTAACTATGGCTACACCTTC.

The rearrangement links TRBV7-9 to TRBJ2-7; 9 bases align to TRBD1. CDR1 is SEHNR, CDR2 FQNEAQ, per germline (reference sequence). This CDR3 region has 17 residues. V was clipped by 1 base and J by 2 bases; unmatched bases: 9. The CDR3 DNA reads TGTGCCAGCAGCTTAGTTGGGACAGGGTCGGGGACCTACGAGCAGTACTTC. It is translated as CASSLVGTGSGTYEQYF.

The chain's CDR3 is CASRPRDRGITEAFF. The CDR3, as DNA: TGTGCCAGTAGGCCCCGGGACAGGGGTATCACTGAAGCTTTCTTT. The chain joins TRBV19 to TRBJ1-1; 10 bases align to TRBD1. V trimming: 6 bases; J trimming: 4 bases; junction bases outside the gene matches: 8. CDR3 length: 15 amino acids. Germline V gene lookup returns CDR1 LNHDA and CDR2 SQIVND (reference sequence).

The chain combines TRBV19 with TRBJ1-2, with D maybe TRBD1 (5 bases). V lost 3 bases, J lost 6 bases, and 20 bases lay in between. Germline V CDR1 and CDR2: LNHDA, SQIVND (reference sequence). The CDR3 totals 16 residues. CDR3 bases: TGTGCCAGTAGTATCCGCTCCGACAGAGTTGTTGATGGCTACACCTTC. Amino acid sequence: CASSIRSDRVVDGYTF. Using reference TRBV19 and TRBJ1-2 for the parts outside the CDR3, the full variable domain is DGGITQSPKYLFRKEGQNVTLSCEQNLNHDAMYWYRQDPGQGLRLIYYSQIVNDFQKGDIAEGYSVSREKKESFPLTVTSAQKNPTAFYLCASSIRSDRVVDGYTFGSGTRLTVV.

The rearrangement links TRBV28 to TRBJ2-1; 8 bases line up with TRBD1. Germline values: CDR1 MDHEN, CDR2 SYDVKM. The CDR3 contains 15 residues. J lost 3 bases, V lost 6 bases, and 7 bases had no gene match. CDR3 sequence: CASRPAGQGYNEQFF. CDR3 coding DNA: TGTGCCAGCAGGCCCGCCGGACAGGGCTACAATGAGCAGTTCTTC.

This chain connects TRBV9 to TRBJ1-1, with D unclear. The CDR3 length is 15 residues. Between the trimmed V and J ends, which lost 4 bases and 3 bases, there was a span of 16 bases. The germline CDR1 and CDR2 sequences are SGDLS and YYNGEE. This chain's CDR3 is CASSPHGGDDTEAFF. The CDR3 DNA sequence: TGTGCCAGCAGCCCCCACGGAGGAGATGACACTGAAGCTTTCTTT.

The chain employs TRBV19 and TRBJ1-2; TRBD1 is a possible D gene (5 bases). V was clipped by 5 bases and J by 4 bases, with 20 bases between them. There are 16 residues in the CDR3. From germline, CDR1 is LNHDA and CDR2 SQIVND (reference sequence). The CDR3 nucleotides read TGTGCCAGTAGTTGGAGGGACGGTTTTTACCGCTATGGCTACACCTTC. Translating gives CASSWRDGFYRYGYTF.

The sample holds one count of this clone. The chain links TRBV1 to TRBJ1-6. TRBV1 is deemed a pseudogene. The CDR3 extends over 17 amino acids. The CDR3 DNA is TGCACCAGCAGCCAAGATAAGGAGGGCAGGGACAATTCACCCCTCCACTTT. This encodes CTSSQDKEGRDNSPLHF.

V gene TRBV5-6 combines with J gene TRBJ1-2; no clear D gene. The CDR3 extends over 12 amino acids. V was pared by 5 bases and J by 7 bases, with 12 bases between. Germline loops: CDR1 SGHDT, CDR2 YYEEEE. The CDR3 spells CASSYSQSGYTF. The CDR3 DNA reads TGTGCCAGCAGTTACAGTCAGAGTGGCTACACCTTC.

The CDR3 region has the DNA TGTGCCAGCAGCCAGGGAGGAGGGGACTACGAGCAGTACTTC. Its protein product is CASSQGGGDYEQYF. The chain couples TRBV5-4 to TRBJ2-7, with D perhaps matching TRBD2 (6 bases). The CDR3 length is 14 residues. The ends were cut back, 4 bases at V and 3 bases at J, with 14 bases in the middle. The V gene's germline CDR1 is SGHNT and CDR2 YYREEE (reference sequence).

This chain uses TRBV30 with TRBJ2-1, with D possibly matching TRBD1 (5 bases). Germline CDR1 reads GTSNPN; CDR2 reads SVGIG (reference sequence). The CDR3 has 16 amino acids. V dropped 2 bases and J dropped 0 bases, with 14 bases sitting between them. CDR3 amino acids: CAWSFGHPSSYNEQFF. The CDR3 nucleotides read TGTGCCTGGAGTTTTGGACACCCGAGCTCCTACAATGAGCAGTTCTTC. Filled out from reference TRBV30 and TRBJ2-1, the complete variable domain reads SQTIHQWPATLVQPVGSPLSLECTVEGTSNPNLYWYRQAAGRGLQLLFYSVGIGQISSEVPQNLSASRPQDRQFILSSKKLLLSDSGFYLCAWSFGHPSSYNEQFFGPGTRLTVL.

This clone was detected only a few times. The chain employs TRBV18 and TRBJ1-5; weak D call: TRBD1 (6 bases). This CDR3 spans 16 amino acids. CDR1 and CDR2 from the germline V gene are KGHSH and LQKENI. Trimming took off 4 bases at V and 4 bases at J, with 17 bases between the two ends. DNA for the CDR3: TGTGCCAGCTCACTCATAGTGGGGGCTGGGAATCAGCCCCAGCATTTT. This sequence encodes CASSLIVGAGNQPQHF.

V is TRBV28 and J is TRBJ2-5; TRBD1 matches at 10 bases. Germline CDR1 reads MDHEN; CDR2 reads SYDVKM. V was pared by 5 bases and J by 2 bases, with 2 bases of the junction left unmatched. The CDR3 totals 14 residues. DNA for the CDR3: TGTGCCAGCAGTGGACAGGGGGGACAAGAGACCCAGTACTTC. Protein: CASSGQGGQETQYF.

CDR3 in amino acids: CASSHRGRMWYF. DNA for the CDR3: TGTGCCAGCAGTCACAGGGGGCGGATGTGGTACTTC. J is TRBJ2-7 and V is TRBV6-1; the match to TRBD1 covers 9 bases. V was clipped by 5 bases and J by 12 bases; unmatched bases: 8. CDR1 MNHNS and CDR2 SASEGT come from the germline V gene. This CDR3 has 12 residues.